The rows below give T cell receptor beta chains drawn from one sample of a study of radiotherapy plus CTLA-4 blockade in lung cancer. Method: immunoSEQ multiplex PCR; TCRdb's copy keeps in-frame clones and lacks some. The repertoire holds roughly 40,000 clones, 60% to 80% seen once, with 20% to 25% in the top ten. The material sequenced was peripheral blood, taken from a patient treated with radiotherapy plus ipilimumab. These receptors came from a human donor with non-small cell lung cancer that progressed on radiotherapy plus ipilimumab. Each CDR3 is given without its conserved first and last residue.

V | CDR3
TRBV18 | ASSPGTSGGITDTQY
TRBV5-4 | ASSLRDSTKNIQY
TRBV6-5 | ASSYSGDRSPLH
TRBV19 | ASSKDRTNYGYT
TRBV10-1 | ASSEGTASSYEQY
TRBV6-6 | ASSYGGREVAF
TRBV4-1 | ASSLSGSTDTQY
TRBV11-3 | ASSSTGVDTEAF
TRBV6-1 | AISGIQPQH
TRBV5-1 | ASSMAGESTDTQY
TRBV6-5 | AAGTGRGEQF
TRBV7-9 | ASSLATGGGELF
TRBV19 | ASSISVGAANYNEQF
TRBV6-5 | ASRGSEGQETQY
TRBV15 | ATSRNIGDNGYT
TRBV7-2 | ASYNGVYGYT
TRBV6-5 | ASSSGTGMSNQPQH